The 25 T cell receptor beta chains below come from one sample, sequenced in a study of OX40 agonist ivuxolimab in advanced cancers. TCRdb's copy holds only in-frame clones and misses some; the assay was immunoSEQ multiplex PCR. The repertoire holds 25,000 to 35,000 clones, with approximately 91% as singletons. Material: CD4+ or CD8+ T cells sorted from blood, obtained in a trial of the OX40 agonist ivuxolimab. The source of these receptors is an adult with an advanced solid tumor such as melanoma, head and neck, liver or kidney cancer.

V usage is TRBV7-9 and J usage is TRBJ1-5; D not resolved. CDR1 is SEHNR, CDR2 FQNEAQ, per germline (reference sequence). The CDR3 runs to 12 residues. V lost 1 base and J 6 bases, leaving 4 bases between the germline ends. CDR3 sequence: CASSLEGQPQHF. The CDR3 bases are TGTGCCAGCAGCTTAGAGGGTCAGCCCCAGCATTTT.

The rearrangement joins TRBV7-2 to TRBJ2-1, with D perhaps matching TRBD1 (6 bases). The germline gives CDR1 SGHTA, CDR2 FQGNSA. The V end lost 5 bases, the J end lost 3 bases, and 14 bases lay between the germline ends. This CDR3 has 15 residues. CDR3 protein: CASSADSEYYNEQFF. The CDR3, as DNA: TGTGCCAGCAGCGCGGACAGCGAATACTACAATGAGCAGTTCTTC. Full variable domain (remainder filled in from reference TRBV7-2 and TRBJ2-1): GAGVSQSPSNKVTEKGKDVELRCDPISGHTALYWYRQSLGQGLEFLIYFQGNSAPDKSGLPSDRFSAERTGGSVSTLTIQRTQQEDSAVYLCASSADSEYYNEQFFGPGTRLTVL.

CDR3 sequence: CASSSPQGMLAKNIQYF. The CDR3, as DNA: TGTGCCAGTAGTAGTCCACAGGGAATGCTAGCCAAAAACATTCAGTACTTC. The V and J genes are TRBV19 and TRBJ2-4; D may be TRBD1 (6 bases). V gave up 4 bases and J gave up 0 bases, with 16 bases separating them. This CDR3 spans 17 amino acids. Germline assignment: CDR1 LNHDA and CDR2 SQIVND (reference sequence). The complete variable domain, with remaining parts taken from reference TRBV19 and TRBJ2-4, reads DGGITQSPKYLFRKEGQNVTLSCEQNLNHDAMYWYRQDPGQGLRLIYYSQIVNDFQKGDIAEGYSVSREKKESFPLTVTSAQKNPTAFYLCASSSPQGMLAKNIQYFGAGTRLSVL.

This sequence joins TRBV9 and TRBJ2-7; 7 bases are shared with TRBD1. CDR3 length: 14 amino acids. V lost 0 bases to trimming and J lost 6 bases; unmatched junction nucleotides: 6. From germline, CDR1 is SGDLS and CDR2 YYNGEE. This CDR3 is CASSVAYRGGEQYF. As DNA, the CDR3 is TGTGCCAGCAGCGTAGCTTACAGGGGTGGCGAGCAGTACTTC.

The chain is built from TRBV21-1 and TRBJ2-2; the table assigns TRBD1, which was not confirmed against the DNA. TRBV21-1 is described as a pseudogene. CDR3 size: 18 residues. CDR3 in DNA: TGTGCCAGCAGCAAACAGGGGACAGGGACTACGTCCACCGGGGAGCTGTTTTTT. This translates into CASSKQGTGTTSTGELFF.

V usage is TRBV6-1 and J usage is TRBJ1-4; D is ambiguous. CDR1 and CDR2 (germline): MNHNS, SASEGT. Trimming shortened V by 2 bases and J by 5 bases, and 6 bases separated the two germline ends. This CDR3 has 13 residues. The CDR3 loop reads CASSESGNEKLFF. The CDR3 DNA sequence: TGTGCCAGCAGTGAAAGTGGCAATGAAAAACTGTTTTTT.

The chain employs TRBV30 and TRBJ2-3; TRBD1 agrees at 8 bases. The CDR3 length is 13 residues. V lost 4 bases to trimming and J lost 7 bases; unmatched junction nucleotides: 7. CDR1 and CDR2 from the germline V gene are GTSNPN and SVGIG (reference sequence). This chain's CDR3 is CAWTGGVINTQYF. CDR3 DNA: TGTGCCTGGACAGGGGGCGTTATAAATACGCAGTATTTT.

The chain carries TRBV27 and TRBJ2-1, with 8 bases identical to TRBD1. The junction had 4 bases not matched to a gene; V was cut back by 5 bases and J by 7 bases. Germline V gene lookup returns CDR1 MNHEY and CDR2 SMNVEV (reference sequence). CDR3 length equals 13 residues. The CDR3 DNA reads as TGTGCCAGCAGTATCGACAGGGGAAATGAGCAGTTCTTC. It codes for CASSIDRGNEQFF.

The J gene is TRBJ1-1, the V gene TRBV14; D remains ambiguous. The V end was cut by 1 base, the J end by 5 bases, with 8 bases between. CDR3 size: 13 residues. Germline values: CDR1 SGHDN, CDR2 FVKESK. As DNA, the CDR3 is TGTGCCAGCAGCCAAGCTCGGGGTACTGAAGCTTTCTTT. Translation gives CASSQARGTEAFF.

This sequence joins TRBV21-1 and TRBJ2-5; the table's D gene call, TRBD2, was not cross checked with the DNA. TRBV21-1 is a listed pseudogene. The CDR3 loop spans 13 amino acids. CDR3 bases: TGTGCCAGCTTCGGGGGGGCCGGGGAGACCCAGTACTTC. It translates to CASFGGAGETQYF.

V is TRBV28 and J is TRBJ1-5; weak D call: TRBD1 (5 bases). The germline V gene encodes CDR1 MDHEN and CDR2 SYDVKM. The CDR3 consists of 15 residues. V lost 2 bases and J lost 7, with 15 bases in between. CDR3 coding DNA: TGTGCCAGCAGTTTAACAGGAACATTGGGCCAGCCCCAGCATTTT. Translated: CASSLTGTLGQPQHF.

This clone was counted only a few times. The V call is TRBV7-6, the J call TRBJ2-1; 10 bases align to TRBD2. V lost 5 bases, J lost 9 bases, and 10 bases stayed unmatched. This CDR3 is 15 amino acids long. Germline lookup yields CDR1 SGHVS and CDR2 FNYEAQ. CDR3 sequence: CASSGSSGSRVEQFF. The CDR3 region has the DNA TGTGCCAGCAGCGGTTCTAGCGGGAGTCGGGTTGAGCAGTTCTTC. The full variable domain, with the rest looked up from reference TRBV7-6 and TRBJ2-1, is GAGVSQSPRYKVTKRGQDVALRCDPISGHVSLYWYRQALGQGPEFLTYFNYEAQQDKSGLPNDRFSAERPEGSISTLTIQRTEQRDSAMYRCASSGSSGSRVEQFFGPGTRLTVL.

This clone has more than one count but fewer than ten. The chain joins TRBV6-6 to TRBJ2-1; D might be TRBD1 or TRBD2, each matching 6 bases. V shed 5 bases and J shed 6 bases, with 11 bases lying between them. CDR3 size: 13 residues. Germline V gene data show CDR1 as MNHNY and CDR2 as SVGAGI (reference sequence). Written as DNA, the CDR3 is TGTGCCAGCAGTCCCGGGGGCGCCAATGAGCAGTTCTTC. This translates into CASSPGGANEQFF.

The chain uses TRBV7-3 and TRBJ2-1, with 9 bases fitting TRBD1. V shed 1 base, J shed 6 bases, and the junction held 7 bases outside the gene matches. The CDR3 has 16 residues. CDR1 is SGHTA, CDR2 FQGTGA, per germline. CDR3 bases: TGTGCCAGCAGCTTAATGTCGGGACAGGGTTTCAATGAGCAGTTCTTC. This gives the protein CASSLMSGQGFNEQFF.

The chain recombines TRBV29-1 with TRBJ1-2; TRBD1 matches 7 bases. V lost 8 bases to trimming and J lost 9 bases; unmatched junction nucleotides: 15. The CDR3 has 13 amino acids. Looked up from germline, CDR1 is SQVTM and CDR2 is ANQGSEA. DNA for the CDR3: TGCAGCATTGGGACAGACGATACTATGCGCTACACCTTC. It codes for CSIGTDDTMRYTF.

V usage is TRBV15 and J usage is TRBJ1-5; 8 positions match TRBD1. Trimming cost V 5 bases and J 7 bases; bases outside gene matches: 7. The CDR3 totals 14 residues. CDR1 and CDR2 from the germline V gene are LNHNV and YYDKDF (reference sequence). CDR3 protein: CATSADREVQPQHF. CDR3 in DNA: TGTGCCACCAGCGCGGACAGGGAAGTACAGCCCCAGCATTTT.

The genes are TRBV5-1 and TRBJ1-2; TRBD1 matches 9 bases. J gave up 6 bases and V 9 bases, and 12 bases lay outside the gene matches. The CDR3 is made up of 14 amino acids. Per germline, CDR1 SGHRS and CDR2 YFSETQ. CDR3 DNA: TGCGCCAATCCTCCGGGGGACAGGGTCCATGGCTACACCTTC. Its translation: CANPPGDRVHGYTF.

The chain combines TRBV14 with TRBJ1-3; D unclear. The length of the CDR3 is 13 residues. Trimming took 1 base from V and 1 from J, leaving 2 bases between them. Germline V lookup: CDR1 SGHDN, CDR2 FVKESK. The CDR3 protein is CASSQGSGNTIYF. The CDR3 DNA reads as TGTGCCAGCAGCCAAGGGTCTGGAAACACCATATATTTT.

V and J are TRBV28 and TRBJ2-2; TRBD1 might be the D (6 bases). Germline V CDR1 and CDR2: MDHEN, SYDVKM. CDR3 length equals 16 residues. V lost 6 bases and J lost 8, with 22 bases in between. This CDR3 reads CASRLIGRGWLGELFF. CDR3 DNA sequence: TGTGCCAGCAGACTAATTGGCAGGGGATGGTTAGGGGAGCTGTTTTTT.

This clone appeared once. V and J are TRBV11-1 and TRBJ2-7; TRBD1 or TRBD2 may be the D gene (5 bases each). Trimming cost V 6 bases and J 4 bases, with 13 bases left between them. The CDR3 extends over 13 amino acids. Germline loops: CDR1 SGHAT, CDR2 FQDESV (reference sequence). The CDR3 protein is CASSLTGGYEQYF. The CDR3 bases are TGTGCCAGCAGTCTCACTGGGGGATACGAGCAGTACTTC.

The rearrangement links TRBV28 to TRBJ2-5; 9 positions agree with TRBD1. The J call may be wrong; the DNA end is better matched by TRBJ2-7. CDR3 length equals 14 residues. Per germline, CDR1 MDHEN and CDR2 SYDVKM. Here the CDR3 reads CASRLTGGGYEQYF. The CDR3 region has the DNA TGTGCCAGCAGATTGACAGGGGGAGGATACGAGCAGTACTTC.

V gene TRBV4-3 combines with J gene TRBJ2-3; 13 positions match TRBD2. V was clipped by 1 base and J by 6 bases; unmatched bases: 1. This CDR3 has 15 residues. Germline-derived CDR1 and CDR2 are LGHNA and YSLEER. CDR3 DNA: TGCGCCAGCAGCCAAGGGACTAGCGGGAGTGATACGCAGTATTTT. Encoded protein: CASSQGTSGSDTQYF.

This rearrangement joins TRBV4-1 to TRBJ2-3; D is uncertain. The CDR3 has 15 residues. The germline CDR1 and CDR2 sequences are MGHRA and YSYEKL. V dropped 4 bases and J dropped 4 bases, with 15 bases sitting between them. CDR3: CASSPTGNGADTQYF. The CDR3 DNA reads TGCGCCAGCAGCCCGACGGGTAATGGGGCAGATACGCAGTATTTT.

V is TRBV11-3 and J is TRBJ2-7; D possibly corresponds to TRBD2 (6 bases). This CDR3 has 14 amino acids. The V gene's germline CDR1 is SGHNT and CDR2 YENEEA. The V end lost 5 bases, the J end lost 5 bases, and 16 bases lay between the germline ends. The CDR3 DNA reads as TGTGCCAGCAGCCCTTCTCGAGGAGGGGACGAGCAGTACTTC. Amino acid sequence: CASSPSRGGDEQYF.

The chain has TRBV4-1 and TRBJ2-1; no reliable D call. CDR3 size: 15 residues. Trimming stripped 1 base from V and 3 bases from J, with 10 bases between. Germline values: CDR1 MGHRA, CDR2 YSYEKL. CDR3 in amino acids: CASSQVMDRYNEQFF. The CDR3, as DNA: TGCGCCAGCAGCCAAGTAATGGACCGCTACAATGAGCAGTTCTTC.